This T cell receptor (beta chain) was identified in a study of T cells in Graves' hyperthyroidism and ophthalmopathy. At the level of the study: Peripheral blood specimens were obtained at initial diagnosis, prior to any treatment. Whole-study findings and limits: Ophthalmopathy and stable hyperthyroidism were told apart by a 13 V-J model.

From RNA transcripts, TCR beta CDR3 regions were amplified. First-round RT-PCR of the TCR CDR3 relied on the HTBI primer set. TCRdb independently ran MiXCR on the multiplex PCR reads; one entry per CDR3 protein. Found here are about 520,000 distinct CDR3 sequences, roughly 20% of them singletons; the top ten hold about 30%. Notes on this clonotype: As yet, its antigen is unknown. A junction end diverges from the germline sequence, so it may reflect a read error.

Patients aged 18 to 65 had newly diagnosed hyperthyroidism lasting under 2 months. Sequencing was performed on blood. This sequence originates from a young man with Graves' hyperthyroidism.

CDR3 region: CASGLAGNEQYF. The CDR3, as DNA: TGCGCCAGCGGCTTGGCAGGGAACGAGCAGTACTTC. The chain has TRBV5-1 and TRBJ2-7; tentatively, D is TRBD1 (5 bases). The germline V gene encodes CDR1 SGHRS and CDR2 YFSETQ. This CDR3 has 12 residues.